The next 27 T cell receptor beta chains were all read from a single sample in a study of T cell responses to AZD1222 COVID-19 vaccine. The repertoire was sequenced with immunoSEQ multiplex PCR; TCRdb's copy has only in-frame clones and lacks some. This sample has approximately 70,000 clones, with 75% to 85% found just once. The sample consisted of peripheral blood, taken on day 0 of AZD1222 vaccination. The receptors come from an adult in good health.

The V gene is TRBV3-1 (or the pseudogene TRBV3-2), the J gene TRBJ2-7, with 14 bases aligning to TRBD2. The CDR3 runs to 16 residues. Per the germline V gene, CDR1 is LGHDT and CDR2 is YNNKEL (reference sequence). Losses at the gene ends were 4 bases for V and 1 base for J; bases not matched to a gene: 3. The CDR3: CASSRGLAGVSYEQYF. The CDR3 DNA sequence: TGTGCCAGCAGCCGGGGACTAGCGGGGGTTTCCTACGAGCAGTACTTC.

This clone was observed a handful of times. The V and J genes are TRBV11-2 and TRBJ1-1, with 7 bases that match TRBD1. The CDR3 covers 14 residues. Germline CDR1 SGHAT, CDR2 FQNNGV. With 5 bases clipped from V and 0 bases from J, the junction kept 3 bases outside the gene matches. CDR3 nucleotide sequence: TGTGCCAGCAGCCAGGGGGTGATGAACACTGAAGCTTTCTTT. Encoded protein: CASSQGVMNTEAFF.

The genes are TRBV24-1 and TRBJ2-5; D gene unclear. Trimming shortened V by 0 bases and J by 5 bases, and 6 bases separated the two germline ends. The CDR3 sequence is 13 residues long. Germline CDR1 and CDR2: KGHDR and SFDVKD. The CDR3 sequence is CATSDLHGETQYF. CDR3 nucleotides: TGTGCCACCAGTGATTTGCACGGGGAGACCCAGTACTTC.

This clone was found once. The chain is built from TRBV7-8 and TRBJ1-2; TRBD1 matches at 10 bases. Trimming at V came to 5 bases and at J to 6 bases, leaving 9 bases not matched to a gene. The length of the CDR3 is 15 residues. Germline CDR1 SGHVS, CDR2 FQNEAQ. CDR3 loop: CASSLVGQGLNGYTF. The CDR3 DNA follows: TGTGCCAGCAGCCTAGTGGGACAGGGGTTAAATGGCTACACCTTC.

Here the CDR3 reads CASSPRLAGGPDTQYF. In nucleotides, the CDR3 is TGTGCCAGCAGCCCCAGACTAGCGGGGGGGCCAGATACGCAGTATTTT. The V call is TRBV3-1 (or the pseudogene TRBV3-2), the J call TRBJ2-3, with 14 positions matching TRBD2. The length of the CDR3 is 16 residues. Per germline, CDR1 LGHDT and CDR2 YNNKEL (reference sequence). V gave up 4 bases and J gave up 4 bases; unmatched junction bases: 4.

The chain is built from TRBV11-2 and TRBJ2-7; the D gene is possibly TRBD1 (6 bases). This CDR3 spans 13 amino acids. Germline CDR1 and CDR2: SGHAT and FQNNGV. Trimming removed 3 bases from V and 0 bases from J, with 6 bases in between. Here the CDR3 reads CASSLDSSYEQYF. The CDR3 bases are TGTGCCAGCAGCTTGGACAGCTCCTACGAGCAGTACTTC.

The chain recombines TRBV29-1 with TRBJ1-2; 9 nucleotides agree with TRBD1. Germline V CDR1 and CDR2: SQVTM, ANQGSEA. This CDR3 contains 14 residues. Germline trimming cut 6 bases from V and 8 bases from J; bases unmatched to any gene: 13. This chain's CDR3 is CSVKITGGAAGYTF. Written as DNA, the CDR3 is TGCAGCGTCAAAATTACAGGGGGCGCGGCCGGCTACACCTTC.

The DNA of the CDR3 is TGTGCCAGCAGCAGGGACAGCGACAATGAGCAGTTCTTC. As protein: CASSRDSDNEQFF. The chain recombines TRBV7-7 with TRBJ2-1, with 7 nucleotides matching TRBD1. V shed 5 bases, J shed 5 bases, and the junction held 3 bases outside the gene matches. The germline V gene has CDR1 SSHAT and CDR2 FNYEAQ (reference sequence). This CDR3 comprises 13 residues.

The gene calls are TRBV6-6 and TRBJ2-7; 7 nucleotides line up with TRBD2. Germline lookup yields CDR1 MNHNY and CDR2 SVGAGI (reference sequence). This CDR3 has 16 residues. Germline trimming cut 2 bases from V and 5 bases from J; bases unmatched to any gene: 12. This chain's CDR3 is CASSYGGGAGMNEQYF. DNA for the CDR3: TGTGCCAGCAGTTACGGCGGGGGAGCGGGGATGAACGAGCAGTACTTC.

This clone was picked up one time. This rearrangement joins TRBV29-1 to TRBJ2-7, with D perhaps TRBD1 (6 bases). There are 13 residues in the CDR3. Per the germline V gene, CDR1 is SQVTM and CDR2 is ANQGSEA. Trimming left V 5 bases short and J 0 bases short, with 11 bases between. The CDR3 nucleotides read TGCAGCGTTCACAGGGTAAACTCCTACGAGCAGTACTTC. Residues: CSVHRVNSYEQYF.

V is TRBV19 and J is TRBJ2-1; 9 bases are a match to TRBD2. CDR1 is LNHDA, CDR2 SQIVND, per germline (reference sequence). Trimming took 0 bases from V and 9 from J; bases not matched to a gene: 6. The CDR3 spans 15 residues. The CDR3 DNA reads as TGTGCCAGTAGTATAGAACTAGCGGGTAGTAGTGAGCAGTTCTTC. Its translation is CASSIELAGSSEQFF.

The chain carries TRBV28 and TRBJ2-2, with D hard to call. This CDR3 contains 12 residues. Germline CDR1 reads MDHEN; CDR2 reads SYDVKM. Between the trimmed V and J ends, which lost 6 bases and 3 bases, there was a span of 5 bases. Here the CDR3 reads CASRPDTGELFF. The DNA of the CDR3 is TGTGCCAGCAGGCCCGACACCGGGGAGCTGTTTTTT.

The chain's CDR3 is CASSAQGDNQPQHF. The DNA for the CDR3 is TGTGCCAGCAGCGCACAGGGGGACAATCAGCCCCAGCATTTT. The rearrangement uses TRBV7-2 and TRBJ1-5, with 8 bases matching TRBD1. The trim removed 5 bases at V and 3 bases at J, leaving 3 bases unmatched. The V gene's germline CDR1 is SGHTA and CDR2 FQGNSA. CDR3 size: 14 residues.

Sample share makes this clone medium-sized (0.01 to 0.1%). The same CDR3 can be traced to other DNA sequences in this sample. The rearrangement joins TRBV4-2 to TRBJ2-1; 12 nucleotides agree with TRBD2. V gave up 0 bases and J gave up 2 bases; unmatched junction bases: 5. CDR3 size: 18 residues. Germline loops: CDR1 LGHNA, CDR2 YNFKEQ. The CDR3 DNA reads TGTGCCAGCAGCCAAGATAGCTCTAGCGGGGGGGCCTACAATGAGCAGTTCTTC. Amino acid sequence: CASSQDSSSGGAYNEQFF.

The chain employs TRBV4-1 and TRBJ2-3; D is undetermined. CDR3 length: 15 residues. CDR1 is MGHRA and CDR2 is YSYEKL in the germline V gene. V was pared by 4 bases and J by 1 base, with 12 bases between. The chain's CDR3 is CASSPSLTRTDTQYF. DNA of the CDR3: TGCGCCAGCAGCCCGTCACTTACACGCACAGATACGCAGTATTTT.

The rearrangement uses TRBV9 and TRBJ2-7, with D hard to call. Trimming shortened V by 3 bases and J by 6 bases, and 13 bases separated the two germline ends. Germline values: CDR1 SGDLS, CDR2 YYNGEE. There are 13 residues in the CDR3. This CDR3 reads CASSAQPPSEQYF. CDR3 sequence (DNA): TGTGCCAGCAGCGCCCAGCCTCCCTCCGAGCAGTACTTC.

This chain links TRBV7-3 with TRBJ2-3, with D perhaps given as TRBD1 or TRBD2 (5 bases each). Trimming cost V 5 bases and J 7 bases, with 22 bases left between them. In germline, CDR1 is SGHTA, CDR2 FQGTGA. The CDR3 contains 16 residues. CDR3 region: CASSQAGALRGNTQYF. Here the CDR3 DNA reads TGTGCCAGCAGCCAAGCCGGGGCCCTGAGAGGGAATACGCAGTATTTT.

The chain carries TRBV7-9 and TRBJ2-7; D is unclear. CDR1 is SEHNR and CDR2 is FQNEAQ in the germline V gene (reference sequence). V lost 8 bases to trimming and J lost 3 bases, with 2 bases between them. The CDR3 runs 9 residues. The CDR3 spells CASGYEQYF. CDR3 nucleotides: TGTGCCAGCGGCTACGAGCAGTACTTC.

The chain joins TRBV7-9 to TRBJ2-7; D might be TRBD1 (6 bases). The germline CDR1 and CDR2 sequences are SEHNR and FQNEAQ (reference sequence). The CDR3 has 15 amino acids. The V gene lost 4 bases and the J gene lost 2 bases, with 15 bases spanning the gap. This CDR3 reads CASSSLTSGAYEQYF. The CDR3 nucleotides are TGTGCCAGCAGCTCCTTGACCTCAGGGGCCTACGAGCAGTACTTC.

The chain employs TRBV2 and TRBJ1-6; 9 bases agree with TRBD1. V lost 5 bases, J lost 7 bases, and 6 bases stayed unmatched. The CDR3 has 15 residues. Germline V gene data show CDR1 as SNHLY and CDR2 as FYNNEI. DNA of the CDR3: TGTGCCAGCAGTTTACCCGGGACAGGGAATTCACCCCTCCACTTT. Amino acid sequence: CASSLPGTGNSPLHF.

This clone was observed a few times. J is TRBJ1-1 and V is TRBV19; a possible D gene is TRBD1 (5 bases). Germline CDR1 and CDR2: LNHDA and SQIVND (reference sequence). Trimming removed 10 bases at V and 0 bases at J, with 9 bases between. The CDR3 has 12 residues. The CDR3 DNA is TGTGCCACCGCAGGGTTGAACACTGAAGCTTTCTTT. Translated: CATAGLNTEAFF. The whole variable domain, filled in from reference TRBV19 and TRBJ1-1, reads DGGITQSPKYLFRKEGQNVTLSCEQNLNHDAMYWYRQDPGQGLRLIYYSQIVNDFQKGDIAEGYSVSREKKESFPLTVTSAQKNPTAFYLCATAGLNTEAFFGQGTRLTVV.

V is TRBV6-6 and J is TRBJ2-7; tentative D call: TRBD2 (5 bases). The CDR3 contains 14 residues. Germline assignment: CDR1 MNHNY and CDR2 SVGAGI (reference sequence). Trimming left V 5 bases short and J 0 bases short, with 11 bases between. The CDR3 DNA reads as TGTGCCAGCAGTCGCGGACTGGGCTCCTACGAGCAGTACTTC. It specifies CASSRGLGSYEQYF.

The chain uses TRBV7-9 and TRBJ1-1; D is ambiguous. Looked up from germline, CDR1 is SEHNR and CDR2 is FQNEAQ (reference sequence). The germline V and J ends were trimmed by 4 bases and 1 base, with 10 bases remaining between them. The CDR3 covers 14 residues. This CDR3 reads CASSYPTSNTEAFF. The CDR3 DNA reads TGTGCCAGCAGCTATCCGACATCGAACACTGAAGCTTTCTTT.

The chain couples TRBV6-6 to TRBJ1-5; 12 bases are shared with TRBD1. This CDR3 region has 15 residues. With V trimmed by 6 bases and J by 6 bases, 6 bases remained unmatched. Germline V gene data show CDR1 as MNHNY and CDR2 as SVGAGI (reference sequence). CDR3 residues: CASREGQGAFQPQHF. Here the CDR3 DNA reads TGTGCCAGCAGAGAGGGACAGGGGGCGTTTCAGCCCCAGCATTTT.

The rearrangement joins TRBV19 to TRBJ1-2; D gene uncertain. V dropped 7 bases and J dropped 4 bases, with 28 bases sitting between them. The CDR3 totals 18 residues. CDR1 and CDR2 from the germline V gene are LNHDA and SQIVND (reference sequence). The CDR3 bases are TGTGCCAGTAAAGTTCAGCGGGAGCTACCCTCCCTCGCCTATGGCTACACCTTC. This gives the protein CASKVQRELPSLAYGYTF. Variable domain in full (rest from reference TRBV19 and TRBJ1-2): DGGITQSPKYLFRKEGQNVTLSCEQNLNHDAMYWYRQDPGQGLRLIYYSQIVNDFQKGDIAEGYSVSREKKESFPLTVTSAQKNPTAFYLCASKVQRELPSLAYGYTFGSGTRLTVV.

V is TRBV9 and J is TRBJ1-2; D is uncertain. V lost 5 bases to trimming and J lost 4 bases, with 12 bases between them. Germline V CDR1 and CDR2: SGDLS, YYNGEE. There are 13 residues in the CDR3. The CDR3 DNA reads TGTGCCAGCAGAGGAACCCACCTCTATGGCTACACCTTC. Residues: CASRGTHLYGYTF.

V usage is TRBV27 and J usage is TRBJ2-1; a weak D match, TRBD2 (5 bases). Germline V gene sequence: CDR1 MNHEY, CDR2 SMNVEV (reference sequence). The V end lost 6 bases, the J end lost 7 bases, and 13 bases lay between the germline ends. CDR3 length equals 13 residues. This CDR3 reads CASSPSGTNEQFF. The DNA of the CDR3 is TGTGCCAGCAGCCCATCGGGAACAAATGAGCAGTTCTTC.